This TCR beta chain is drawn from a study of blood T cell repertoires in COVID-19. About the study: The study drew acute and convalescent COVID-19 samples from the United States, Italy and Spain.

Participants were aged about 18 to 95 years, lived in about two dozen US areas, and enrolled virtually. The CDR3 contains 16 residues. Per the germline V gene, CDR1 is MNHEY and CDR2 is SVGEGT. V lost 4 bases, J lost 14 bases, and 17 bases stayed unmatched. Generated by immunoSEQ multiplex PCR, the TCRdb table keeps only in-frame clones and is missing some. Of 200,000 to 250,000 clones listed, about 88% are singletons. The TCR originated in a woman aged 25 to 39 who had recovered from COVID-19. The genes are TRBV6-2 or TRBV6-3 and TRBJ1-6, with 7 bases lining up with TRBD1. The source material was PBMCs or T cells enriched from blood (not recorded which). CDR3 nucleotides: TGTGCCAGCAGTTGGGGGACAGCCAAACCCCTAGGGGCCCTCCACTTT. This gives the protein CASSWGTAKPLGALHF.